This entry lists 15 T cell receptor beta chains sequenced from one sample in a study of Graves' ophthalmopathy and Graves' hyperthyroidism. The authors amplified TCR beta CDR3 regions, and they did so from RNA transcripts for repertoire sequencing. HTBI-primed first-round RT-PCR preceded second-round multiplex PCR. TCRdb reanalysed the multiplex PCR reads using MiXCR and keeps one entry per CDR3 protein. The sample carries 200,000 to 300,000 distinct CDR3 sequences, about 47% recorded once. The sample consisted of peripheral blood. These receptors originate from an adult man with Graves' ophthalmopathy.

In its sample, this clonotype was seen a few times. The chain uses TRBV2 and TRBJ2-2, with TRBD2 matching over 12 bases. Looked up from germline, CDR1 is SNHLY and CDR2 is FYNNEI. The trim removed 6 bases at V and 5 bases at J, leaving 1 base unmatched. This CDR3 comprises 14 residues. The CDR3 DNA follows: TGTGCCAGCAGGCTAGCGGGAGGGACCGGGGAGCTGTTTTTT. It specifies CASRLAGGTGELFF. The full variable domain, with the rest looked up from reference TRBV2 and TRBJ2-2, is EPEVTQTPSHQVTQMGQEVILRCVPISNHLYFYWYRQILGQKVEFLVSFYNNEISEKSEIFDDQFSVERPDGSNFTLKIRSTKLEDSAMYFCASRLAGGTGELFFGEGSRLTVL.

This clonotype has just a few counts. The gene calls are TRBV19 and TRBJ1-5; D ambiguous. CDR1 is LNHDA, CDR2 SQIVND, per germline (reference sequence). The V and J ends lost 3 bases and 7 bases respectively, with 13 bases between them. The CDR3 sequence is 14 residues long. The CDR3: CASSIGWAGQPQHF. The CDR3 DNA reads as TGTGCCAGTAGTATTGGCTGGGCAGGCCAGCCCCAGCATTTT.

This clonotype was observed many times. This chain links TRBV25-1 with TRBJ1-2, with no clear D. Trimming left V 2 bases short and J 6 bases short, with 13 bases between. Germline-derived CDR1 and CDR2 are MGHDK and SYGVNS. The CDR3 spans 14 residues. Written as DNA, the CDR3 is TGTGCCAGCAGTGAAGCGCTAGAGGTGGATGGCTACACCTTC. Encoded protein: CASSEALEVDGYTF.

This clonotype was counted a few times. This chain connects TRBV7-2 to TRBJ1-4, with D possibly matching TRBD1 (5 bases). Germline assignment: CDR1 SGHTA and CDR2 FQGNSA. This CDR3 comprises 13 residues. V lost 1 base to trimming and J lost 8 bases, with 8 bases between them. In nucleotides, the CDR3 is TGTGCCAGCAGCTTAGGGGGCGCGGAAAAACTGTTTTTT. This gives the protein CASSLGGAEKLFF.

This clonotype was picked up one time. The genes are TRBV6-6 and TRBJ1-2; 7 bases are shared with TRBD1. V was pared by 4 bases and J by 0 bases, with 8 bases of the junction left unmatched. The germline CDR1 and CDR2 sequences are MNHNY and SVGAGI (reference sequence). The CDR3 is 16 amino acids. CDR3 nucleotides: TGTGCCAGCAGTTCGAACAGACAGGGAGCTAACTATGGCTACACCTTC. It codes for CASSSNRQGANYGYTF.

Only one count was recorded for this clonotype. The V gene is TRBV12-3 or TRBV12-4, the J gene TRBJ2-7; 7 bases agree with TRBD2. Trimming removed 3 bases from V and 7 bases from J; junction bases left unmatched: 12. The CDR3 covers 15 residues. This chain's CDR3 is CASSFRASGYGEQYF. The CDR3 bases are TGTGCCAGCAGTTTCCGCGCTAGCGGCTACGGAGAGCAGTACTTC.

This chain connects TRBV7-8 to TRBJ1-6; maybe TRBD1 (6 bases). V lost 9 bases, J lost 9 bases, and 18 bases lay in between. The CDR3 has 14 amino acids. Germline lookup yields CDR1 SGHVS and CDR2 FQNEAQ. The CDR3 coding sequence is TGTGCCAGTTCCAGTTGGGGGCTGGGTTCACCCCTCCACTTT. This sequence encodes CASSSWGLGSPLHF.

The V and J genes are TRBV20-1 and TRBJ2-2, with no clear D. The CDR3 contains 13 residues. Per germline, CDR1 DFQATT and CDR2 SNEGSKA (reference sequence). V was trimmed by 3 bases and J by 5 bases, leaving 10 bases between them. CDR3 sequence reads: CSARWPRTGELFF. Here the CDR3 DNA reads TGCAGTGCTAGGTGGCCTAGGACCGGGGAGCTGTTTTTT.

This clonotype was detected only a few times. V usage is TRBV2 and J usage is TRBJ2-7; D gene ambiguous. The CDR3 is 11 residues long. Trimming stripped 2 bases from V and 5 bases from J, with 4 bases between. Germline V gives CDR1 SNHLY, CDR2 FYNNEI. The CDR3 is CASSENHEQYF. The CDR3 DNA sequence: TGTGCCAGCAGTGAAAACCACGAGCAGTACTTC.

This chain uses TRBV12-3 or TRBV12-4 with TRBJ2-2; D gene uncertain. V dropped 6 bases and J dropped 7 bases, with 12 bases sitting between them. The CDR3 extends over 13 amino acids. CDR3 bases: TGTGCCAGCAGCGACCTTAGAAGCGGGGAGCTGTTTTTT. As protein: CASSDLRSGELFF.

As concerns this clonotype: This may come from a read error, since a much larger clone is one base off. As DNA, the CDR3 is TGTGTCAGCAGCTCTAGCGGGTTGAACACCGGGGAGCTGTTTTTT. The encoded protein is CVSSSSGLNTGELFF. The chain carries TRBV7-3 and TRBJ2-2, with 8 bases identical to TRBD2. The germline CDR1 and CDR2 sequences are SGHTA and FQGTGA. The CDR3 is 15 amino acids. Full variable domain (missing parts from reference TRBV7-3 and TRBJ2-2): GAGVSQTPSNKVTEKGKYVELRCDPISGHTALYWYRQSLGQGPEFLIYFQGTGAADDSGLPNDRFFAVRPEGSVSTLKIQRTERGDSAVYLCVSSSSGLNTGELFFGEGSRLTVL.

The chain recombines TRBV25-1 with TRBJ1-3, with 7 bases that match TRBD1. V dropped 5 bases and J dropped 2; count of bases not matched to a gene: 9. The CDR3 runs 16 residues. Per germline, CDR1 MGHDK and CDR2 SYGVNS. CDR3 residues: CASSSRQGRTGNTIYF. The CDR3 coding sequence is TGTGCCAGCAGTTCCCGACAGGGTCGAACTGGAAACACCATATATTTT.

The chain employs TRBV7-3 and TRBJ2-2; 9 nucleotides match TRBD2. The CDR3 sequence is 16 residues long. The V and J ends lost 4 bases and 4 bases, in that order; junction bases with no gene match: 7. Germline-derived CDR1 and CDR2 are SGHTA and FQGTGA. Written as DNA, the CDR3 is TGTGCCAGCAGCTCGCCGCGGGAGGGTATCACCGGGGAGCTGTTTTTT. Its translation is CASSSPREGITGELFF.

The chain couples TRBV10-3 to TRBJ1-4; D is uncertain. Germline CDR1 ENHRY, CDR2 SYGVKD. Trimming cost V 6 bases and J 10 bases, with 12 bases left between them. The CDR3 has 12 amino acids. Written as DNA, the CDR3 is TGTGCCATCAGGGGCGAGGTCGGAAAACTGTTTTTT. This codes for CAIRGEVGKLFF.

On this clonotype itself: It may be a read error: a sequence one base away is much more abundant. The rearrangement joins TRBV7-8 to TRBJ2-7; TRBD1 matches at 7 bases. CDR3 size: 11 residues. V gave up 3 bases and J gave up 9 bases; unmatched junction bases: 2. CDR1 and CDR2 (germline): SGHVS, FQNEAQ. The CDR3 DNA sequence: TGTGCCAGCAGCTTCGGGACAGTGCAGTACTTC. It yields the protein CASSFGTVQYF.